This is a list of T cell receptor beta chains from one sample in a study of T cells in Graves' hyperthyroidism and ophthalmopathy. MiXCR, run by TCRdb on the multiplex PCR reads, gives a single entry per CDR3 protein. The profile covers about 600,000 distinct CDR3 sequences, with 16% appearing a single time and around 3.5% taken by the ten largest. The sequenced sample consisted of blood. All receptors derive from a woman aged 40 to 50 with Graves' ophthalmopathy. Both conserved end residues are part of each CDR3. D genes are given only for firm matches. Size is stated for part of the rows, as once, few or many counts, or as a class when the clone is expanded.

>.|TRBJ1-1|TRBD1|TRBV29-1
TGCAGCGTTCGTGGGACAGGGGCAACGGGGGAAGCTTTCTTT
CSVRGTGATGEAFF
>.|TRBJ2-7|.|TRBV12-3/TRBV12-4
TGTGCCAGCAGTTCCCCGGGAGCGGTAAGCTCCTACGAGCAGTACTTC
CASSSPGAVSSYEQYF
>.|TRBJ2-3|.|TRBV10-1
TGCGCCAGCAGTGAGTCTGGGACCCGCGCGTCTACGCAGTATTTT
CASSESGTRASTQYF
>many|TRBJ2-7|.|TRBV2
TGTGCCAGCAGTGCCCTTGGGGTGGGAGACTACGAGCAGTACTTC
CASSALGVGDYEQYF
>many|TRBJ1-6|.|TRBV6-1
TGTGCCAGCAGTTCTCAACAGGAGGGCCCTTCGCCCCTCCACTTT
CASSSQQEGPSPLHF
>many|TRBJ2-5|.|TRBV6-1
TGTGCCACCCGGCAGGATTTTAACCAAGAGACCCAGTACTTC
CATRQDFNQETQYF
>many|TRBJ2-2|TRBD2|TRBV2
TGTGCCAGCAGTGGACTAGCAACGAACACCGGGGAGCTGTTTTTT
CASSGLATNTGELFF
>many|TRBJ2-3|.|TRBV2
TGTGCCAGCAGCCGGGCGGGATCAGATACGCAGTATTTT
CASSRAGSDTQYF
>few|TRBJ1-5|TRBD1|TRBV10-3
TGTGCCATCAGTGGACATGGGACAGTAGATCAGCCCCAGCATTTT
CAISGHGTVDQPQHF
>many|TRBJ2-7|.|TRBV7-9
TGTGCCAGCACCAATAGCGGAGCCTACGAGCAGTACTTC
CASTNSGAYEQYF
>many|TRBJ1-1|TRBD1|TRBV18
TGTGCCAGCTCACTACAGGGGAGTGAGACTGAAGCTTTCTTT
CASSLQGSETEAFF
>many|TRBJ1-1|TRBD1|TRBV6-1
TGTGCCAGCAGTGCGAGACAGGGTACGAGGAACACTGAAGCTTTCTTT
CASSARQGTRNTEAFF
>few|TRBJ2-3|TRBD1|TRBV20-1
TGCAGTGCTAGAGCGAAGGGCCTCGGACAGGGGGTATGGGCGACAGATACGCAGTATTTT
CSARAKGLGQGVWATDTQYF
>many|TRBJ2-7|.|TRBV2
TGTGCCAGCAGTGAATCAATCGTCCCATTCTCCTACGAGCAGTACTTC
CASSESIVPFSYEQYF
>.|TRBJ2-1|TRBD2|TRBV12-3/TRBV12-4
TGTGCCAGCAGTTTGAGTAGCGGGGCCCCCAAAGATAAGCAGTTCTTC
CASSLSSGAPKDKQFF
>.|TRBJ1-1|TRBD1|TRBV5-5
TGTACCAGCAGCTGGGGACAGGGGTGGCCTGAAGCTTTCTTT
CTSSWGQGWPEAFF
>.|TRBJ1-4|.|TRBV6-1
TGTGCCAGCAGTTTCCGCCCGGGTTCGAATGAAAAACTGTTTTTT
CASSFRPGSNEKLFF
>many|TRBJ2-5|.|TRBV12-3/TRBV12-4
TGTGCCAGCAGTTTAAGCTGGGCAGAGACCCAGTACTTC
CASSLSWAETQYF
>many|TRBJ1-1|TRBD1|TRBV4-1
TGCGCCAGCAGCGACGGACAGGGGAACACTGAAGCTTTCTTT
CASSDGQGNTEAFF
>many|TRBJ2-5|TRBD2|TRBV6-1
TGTGCCAGCAGTGTGACTAGCGGATATTCTCAAGAGACCCAGTACTTC
CASSVTSGYSQETQYF
>many|TRBJ2-1|.|TRBV18
TGTGCCAGCTCACCAGGGGAAGGCTACAATGAGCAGTTCTTC
CASSPGEGYNEQFF
>few|TRBJ2-1|TRBD2|TRBV10-3
TGTGCCAGCACCGCCTCTAGCGGGAGGGCTCCTTTAAGCTCCTACAATGAGCAGTTCTTC
CASTASSGRAPLSSYNEQFF
>many|TRBJ2-3|.|TRBV12-3/TRBV12-4
TGTGCCAGCAGTTTTATCTCTAGCACAGATACGCAGTATTTT
CASSFISSTDTQYF
>.|TRBJ2-3|TRBD2|TRBV20-1
TGCAGTGCTCCTAGCGGGAGTACCACAAATACGCAGTATTTT
CSAPSGSTTNTQYF
>many|TRBJ2-7|.|TRBV2
TGTGCCAGCGGGGGGGACAGAGCCCCCTACGAGCAGTACTTC
CASGGDRAPYEQYF
>.|TRBJ2-1|.|TRBV18
TGTGCCAGCTCACCAGCGGTAAATGAGCAGTTCTTC
CASSPAVNEQFF
>many|TRBJ1-5|.|TRBV12-3/TRBV12-4
TGTGCCAGCAGTTCCCGAACAGGGATGGGCAATCAGCCCCAGCATTTT
CASSSRTGMGNQPQHF
>many|TRBJ2-2|.|TRBV7-2
TGTGCCAGCAGCTTAGGGGTGACAAACACCGGGGAGCTGTTTTTT
CASSLGVTNTGELFF
>.|TRBJ2-2|TRBD2|TRBV6-5
TGCGCCAGCAGTGATGGGACTAGCGGGAGGGCCGGGGAGCTGTTTTTT
CASSDGTSGRAGELFF
>many|TRBJ2-7|.|TRBV11-1
TGTGCCAGCAGCTTCAACAGGGAAGTACACGAGCAGTACTTC
CASSFNREVHEQYF
>many|TRBJ2-5|TRBD2|TRBV3-1
TGTGCCAGCAGCCAACATAGCGGGAGGGCCGCTGAGACCCAGTACTTC
CASSQHSGRAAETQYF
>few|TRBJ1-2|.|TRBV5-1
TGCGCCAGCAGGCTGGGGGTCTCTAACTATGGCTACACCTTC
CASRLGVSNYGYTF
>.|TRBJ2-1|TRBD1|TRBV29-1
TGCAGCGTGGGGGGCCCCGGGACAGGGACCTACAATGAGCAGTTCTTC
CSVGGPGTGTYNEQFF
>many|TRBJ2-3|TRBD2|TRBV28
TGTGCCAGCAGTCCCCCGATGGGACTAGCGTCGACAGATACGCAGTATTTT
CASSPPMGLASTDTQYF
>many|TRBJ1-5|TRBD1|TRBV7-8
TGTGCCAGCAGCAGACAGGGGGCAGGGGTCGGACAGCCCCAGCATTTT
CASSRQGAGVGQPQHF
>many|TRBJ2-5|.|TRBV20-1
TGCAGTGCTTGGCAGGGAGAGGAGACCCAGTACTTC
CSAWQGEETQYF